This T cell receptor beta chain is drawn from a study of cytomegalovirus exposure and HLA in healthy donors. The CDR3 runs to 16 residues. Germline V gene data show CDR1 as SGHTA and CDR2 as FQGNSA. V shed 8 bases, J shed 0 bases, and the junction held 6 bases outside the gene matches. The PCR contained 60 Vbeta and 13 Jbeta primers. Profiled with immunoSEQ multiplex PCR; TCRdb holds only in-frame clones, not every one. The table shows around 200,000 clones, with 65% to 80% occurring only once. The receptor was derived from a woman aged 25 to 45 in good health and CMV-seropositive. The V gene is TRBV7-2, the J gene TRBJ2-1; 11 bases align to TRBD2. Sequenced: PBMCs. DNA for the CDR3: TGTGCCAGCTCTCGACTAGCGGGGAGCTCCTACAATGAGCAGTTCTTC. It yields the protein CASSRLAGSSYNEQFF.